The 7 T cell receptor beta chains in this list originate from one sample, sequenced in a study of blood T cell repertoires in COVID-19 (dated by TCRdb to between 2020 and 2021). The library was prepared using the immunoSEQ multiplex PCR assay. The clones in this table, taken by TCRdb from immuneACCESS, are in-frame only. Not every clone is retained; where verified, under half of the shortfall comes from an unresolved V gene, and the cause of the rest is unknown. A total of under 200,000 clones appear in this sample, over 80% of them only once. The top ten hold under 15% of the sample. What was sequenced was PBMCs or T cells enriched from blood (not recorded which). Receptors originate from a woman between 55 and 75 years old who had recovered from COVID-19.

This chain connects TRBV5-1 to TRBJ2-3, with D unresolved. V gave up 1 base and J gave up 2 bases, with 11 bases separating them. The V gene's germline CDR1 is SGHRS and CDR2 YFSETQ. The length of the CDR3 is 15 residues. CDR3 residues: CASSLFGPSTDTQYF. The CDR3 region has the DNA TGCGCCAGCAGCTTGTTTGGGCCTTCCACAGATACGCAGTATTTT.

The V call is TRBV7-2, the J call TRBJ1-1; 8 bases line up with TRBD1. This CDR3 is 14 amino acids long. Germline V gene data show CDR1 as SGHTA and CDR2 as FQGNSA. The V segment lost 8 bases and the J segment 2 bases; nucleotides outside the gene matches: 7. CDR3 coding DNA: TGTGCCAGCTGCGGACAGGGTTCTAACACTGAAGCTTTCTTT. This gives the protein CASCGQGSNTEAFF.

The J gene is TRBJ2-1, the V gene TRBV5-1, with TRBD2 identical over 9 bases. Germline V lookup: CDR1 SGHRS, CDR2 YFSETQ. This CDR3 region has 15 residues. Trimming removed 0 bases from V and 7 bases from J; junction bases left unmatched: 5. Here the CDR3 DNA reads TGCGCCAGCAGCTTGGTCGCGGGGGGGCGGAATGAGCAGTTCTTC. Translating it yields CASSLVAGGRNEQFF.

Only a few counts were recorded for this clone. Here the CDR3 DNA reads TGTGCCAGCAGTTCCACCTACGAGCAGTACTTC. Amino acid sequence: CASSSTYEQYF. This sequence joins TRBV7-8 and TRBJ2-7; D unresolved. The CDR3 totals 11 residues. Germline V lookup: CDR1 SGHVS, CDR2 FQNEAQ. V was trimmed by 6 bases and J by 2 bases, leaving 5 bases between them.

The rearrangement uses TRBV12-2 and TRBJ1-1; TRBD1, the table's D call, was not compared with the DNA. TRBV12-2 is annotated as a pseudogene. This CDR3 region has 14 residues. The CDR3 protein is CASRLGAQNTEAFF. The CDR3 nucleotides are TGTGCAAGTCGCTTAGGGGCGCAGAACACTGAAGCTTTCTTT.

This clone came up a few times. The chain recombines TRBV7-2 with TRBJ2-4, with a possible D match to TRBD1 (7 bases). The CDR3 has 16 residues. V gave up 1 base and J gave up 2 bases, with 12 bases separating them. Germline CDR1 and CDR2: SGHTA and FQGNSA. The CDR3 DNA is TGTGCCAGCAGCTTAGGGCGGGGACAGACCAAAAACATTCAGTACTTC. Its protein product is CASSLGRGQTKNIQYF.

The V and J genes are TRBV18 and TRBJ2-1; 8 nucleotides match TRBD1. The germline V gene encodes CDR1 KGHSH and CDR2 LQKENI. The CDR3 runs to 15 residues. Trimming at V came to 6 bases and at J to 5 bases, leaving 9 bases not matched to a gene. The CDR3 DNA reads TGTGCCAGCTCGGCCAGGGGGCGCAGGGACAATGAGCAGTTCTTC. As protein: CASSARGRRDNEQFF.